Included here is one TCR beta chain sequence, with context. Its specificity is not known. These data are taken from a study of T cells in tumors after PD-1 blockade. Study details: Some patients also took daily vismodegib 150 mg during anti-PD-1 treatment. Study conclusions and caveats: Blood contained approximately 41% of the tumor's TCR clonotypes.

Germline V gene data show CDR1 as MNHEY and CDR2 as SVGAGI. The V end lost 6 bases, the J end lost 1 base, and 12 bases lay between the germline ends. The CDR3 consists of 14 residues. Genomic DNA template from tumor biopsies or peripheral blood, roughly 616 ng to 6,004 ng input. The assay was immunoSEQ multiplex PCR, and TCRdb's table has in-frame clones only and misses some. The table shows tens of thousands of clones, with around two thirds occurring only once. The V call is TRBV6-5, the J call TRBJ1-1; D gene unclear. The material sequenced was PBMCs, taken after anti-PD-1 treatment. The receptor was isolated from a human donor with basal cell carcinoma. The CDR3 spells CASSLLPENTEAFF. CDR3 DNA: TGTGCCAGCAGCCTGCTACCGGAGAACACTGAAGCTTTCTTT.